This T cell receptor beta chain was found in a study of PD-1 blockade in classical Hodgkin lymphoma. Study-wide context: Intravenous delivery of nivolumab at 3 mg/kg to patients occurred every 2 weeks.

Study outcomes and limitations: Excluded were patients who started nivolumab under 1 year after ASCT, a group that had lower diversity.

Generated by immunoSEQ multiplex PCR, the TCRdb table keeps only in-frame clones and is missing some. The sample records roughly 32,000 clones, approximately 80% being singletons. Germline CDR1 and CDR2: SNHLY and FYNNEI. The CDR3 spans 16 residues. J gave up 3 bases and V 4 bases, and 8 bases lay outside the gene matches. Relapse after autologous stem cell transplantation occurred in every patient, and brentuximab vedotin exposure varied. This clone was counted once. Its target is unknown. The V and J genes are TRBV2 and TRBJ1-1, with TRBD1 matching 10 bases. The starting material was peripheral blood mononuclear cells (PBMCs), obtained at baseline. This sequence was found in a human donor with classical Hodgkin lymphoma. The CDR3 here is CASSGRQGAWDTEAFF. DNA for the CDR3: TGTGCCAGCAGTGGCAGACAGGGGGCTTGGGACACTGAAGCTTTCTTT. The full variable domain, completed using reference TRBV2 and TRBJ1-1, is EPEVTQTPSHQVTQMGQEVILRCVPISNHLYFYWYRQILGQKVEFLVSFYNNEISEKSEIFDDQFSVERPDGSNFTLKIRSTKLEDSAMYFCASSGRQGAWDTEAFFGQGTRLTVV.